This entry lists 25 T cell receptor beta chains sequenced from one sample in a study of T cells in localized non-small cell lung cancer. Produced via immunoSEQ multiplex PCR; TCRdb's table is partial and in-frame only. The table includes about 59,000 clones, roughly 90% detected once. The input for sequencing was peripheral blood, taken before any cancer treatment. Receptors were obtained from a man aged 40-75 years with stage I lung adenocarcinoma.

This clone was recorded only once. Written as DNA, the CDR3 is TGTGCCAGCAGTTATTCCGTGACGATGGCTTACAATGAGCAGTTCTTC. It specifies CASSYSVTMAYNEQFF. The chain employs TRBV27 and TRBJ2-1; D remains ambiguous. V lost 4 bases and J 4 bases, leaving 17 bases between the germline ends. The CDR3 length is 16 residues. CDR1 and CDR2 (germline): MNHEY, SMNVEV (reference sequence).

The chain links TRBV2 to TRBJ2-3; 11 nucleotides match TRBD2. This CDR3 has 15 residues. V lost 4 bases to trimming and J lost 0 bases; unmatched junction nucleotides: 0. Per germline, CDR1 SNHLY and CDR2 FYNNEI. CDR3 DNA sequence: TGTGCCAGCAGTGGGACTAGCGGGAGCACAGATACGCAGTATTTT. It yields the protein CASSGTSGSTDTQYF.

The V and J genes are TRBV7-2 and TRBJ1-1, with no clear D. The CDR3 is 14 amino acids. Germline V gene sequence: CDR1 SGHTA, CDR2 FQGNSA. Trimming removed 0 bases from V and 11 bases from J, with 16 bases in between. In DNA, the CDR3 is TGTGCCAGCAGCTTAGCGTTCGACTTCCGAGACGCTTTCTTT. This translates into CASSLAFDFRDAFF.

The chain links TRBV2 to TRBJ2-7; 7 positions agree with TRBD2. CDR1 SNHLY and CDR2 FYNNEI come from the germline V gene. This CDR3 comprises 13 residues. Losses at the gene ends were 8 bases for V and 4 bases for J; bases not matched to a gene: 8. The CDR3 spells CASRTSVGYEQYF. CDR3 bases: TGTGCCAGCCGTACTAGCGTCGGTTACGAGCAGTACTTC.

The rearrangement joins TRBV6-5 to TRBJ2-2, with D hard to call. V was pared by 5 bases and J by 1 base, with 8 bases between. The CDR3 consists of 14 residues. The germline V gene has CDR1 MNHEY and CDR2 SVGAGI. CDR3 coding DNA: TGTGCCAGCAGTAATCAGGAGAACACCGGGGAGCTGTTTTTT. Amino acids: CASSNQENTGELFF.

The chain couples TRBV6-5 to TRBJ1-6; 8 nucleotides align to TRBD1. This CDR3 is built from 15 residues. CDR1 and CDR2 from the germline V gene are MNHEY and SVGAGI. V was pared by 5 bases and J by 8 bases, with 8 bases of the junction left unmatched. CDR3 DNA: TGTGCCAGCAGTGGGAGGACAGGGAGCGATTCACCCCTCCACTTT. It is translated as CASSGRTGSDSPLHF.

This clone was observed a single time. The rearrangement joins TRBV27 to TRBJ2-5; TRBD2 matches 10 bases. CDR1 MNHEY and CDR2 SMNVEV come from the germline V gene (reference sequence). The junction had 12 bases not matched to a gene; V was cut back by 6 bases and J by 8 bases. The CDR3 has 15 amino acids. The CDR3 sequence: CASSPKAGGSDTQYF. CDR3 DNA: TGTGCCAGCAGCCCCAAAGCGGGAGGGTCGGATACCCAGTACTTC.

This chain connects TRBV6-4 to TRBJ2-7; 7 bases map to TRBD2. The CDR3 is 17 amino acids. CDR1 and CDR2 from the germline V gene are MRHNA and SNTAGT. The trim removed 5 bases at V and 2 bases at J, leaving 15 bases unmatched. CDR3 sequence: CASSPIYGGSKTYEQYF. DNA for the CDR3: TGTGCCAGCAGTCCAATATATGGCGGGAGTAAGACCTACGAGCAGTACTTC.

The rearrangement links TRBV27 to TRBJ2-2; 9 bases fit TRBD1. V lost 8 bases and J lost 6; bases outside the gene matches: 4. The CDR3 length is 13 residues. Germline lookup yields CDR1 MNHEY and CDR2 SMNVEV (reference sequence). The CDR3, as DNA: TGTGCCAGCCGGGACAGGGTAGCCGGGGAGCTGTTTTTT. Residues: CASRDRVAGELFF.

The chain uses TRBV6-1 and TRBJ2-2; tentatively, D is TRBD2 (6 bases). With 2 bases removed from V and 3 bases from J, the gap between germline ends came to 25 bases. CDR3 length: 20 residues. In germline, CDR1 is MNHNS, CDR2 SASEGT. The CDR3 bases are TGTGCCAGCAGTGAACCTTATGGACTAACCGGCCCATATGACACCGGGGAGCTGTTTTTT. This sequence encodes CASSEPYGLTGPYDTGELFF.

This clone was recorded only once. This chain connects TRBV2 to TRBJ2-5; perhaps D is TRBD1 or TRBD2 (5 bases each). The germline gives CDR1 SNHLY, CDR2 FYNNEI. The V end was cut by 6 bases, the J end by 5 bases, with 16 bases between. CDR3 length: 14 amino acids. CDR3 in amino acids: CASRGPLGAETQYF. The CDR3 DNA is TGTGCCAGCAGGGGACCTCTAGGGGCCGAGACCCAGTACTTC.

The gene calls are TRBV2 and TRBJ1-1; D unclear. The CDR3 runs to 16 residues. The V and J ends lost 1 base and 0 bases respectively, with 12 bases between them. Germline V CDR1 and CDR2: SNHLY, FYNNEI. This CDR3 is CASSEGSANMNTEAFF. CDR3 DNA: TGTGCCAGCAGTGAAGGGTCAGCTAACATGAACACTGAAGCTTTCTTT.

The genes are TRBV14 and TRBJ1-1, with a tentative D call TRBD1 (5 bases). The V end was cut by 0 bases, the J end by 3 bases, with 8 bases between. The germline V gene has CDR1 SGHDN and CDR2 FVKESK. The CDR3 is made up of 14 amino acids. CDR3 nucleotide sequence: TGTGCCAGCAGCCAAGAGGGGGGGTACACTGAAGCTTTCTTT. Its translation: CASSQEGGYTEAFF.

V is TRBV19 and J is TRBJ2-1; D not resolved. Trimming stripped 1 base from V and 5 bases from J, with 12 bases between. The CDR3 consists of 15 residues. Germline CDR1 reads LNHDA; CDR2 reads SQIVND (reference sequence). The DNA for the CDR3 is TGTGCCAGTAGTATAGGGGGAAACAGCAACAATGAGCAGTTCTTC. Encoded protein: CASSIGGNSNNEQFF.

The V and J genes are TRBV29-1 and TRBJ2-1, with TRBD1 identical over 10 bases. In germline, CDR1 is SQVTM, CDR2 ANQGSEA. Unmatched junction bases numbered 7, after V lost 3 bases and J lost 5 bases. The CDR3 spans 15 residues. The CDR3 sequence: CSVEFRDRGNNEQFF. CDR3 nucleotides: TGCAGCGTTGAGTTTCGGGACAGGGGTAACAATGAGCAGTTCTTC.

The rearrangement links TRBV11-3 to TRBJ2-2; D is uncertain. The germline V and J ends were trimmed by 0 bases and 6 bases, with 5 bases remaining between them. Germline V CDR1 and CDR2: SGHNT, YENEEA. The CDR3 totals 13 residues. In DNA form, the CDR3 reads TGTGCCAGCAGCTTAGATCAGTCCGGGGAGCTGTTTTTT. Translation: CASSLDQSGELFF.

The chain uses TRBV5-4 and TRBJ2-7; D is ambiguous. Between the trimmed V and J ends, which lost 2 bases and 2 bases, there was a span of 17 bases. The germline V gene has CDR1 SGHNT and CDR2 YYREEE (reference sequence). CDR3 size: 16 residues. The CDR3 is CASSFGSPALAYEQYF. In DNA form, the CDR3 reads TGTGCCAGCAGCTTCGGATCGCCAGCTTTAGCCTACGAGCAGTACTTC. The complete variable domain, with remaining parts taken from reference TRBV5-4 and TRBJ2-7, reads ETGVTQSPTHLIKTRGQQVTLRCSSQSGHNTVSWYQQALGQGPQFIFQYYREEENGRGNFPPRFSGLQFPNYSSELNVNALELDDSALYLCASSFGSPALAYEQYFGPGTRLTVT.

This clone was counted a single time. The rearrangement uses TRBV5-1 and TRBJ1-4; D unclear. The CDR3 is 15 residues long. Germline CDR1 is SGHRS and CDR2 is YFSETQ. The V end was cut by 1 base, the J end by 3 bases, with 10 bases between. CDR3: CASSLQLGANEKLFF. Written as DNA, the CDR3 is TGCGCCAGCAGCTTGCAGCTGGGAGCTAATGAAAAACTGTTTTTT.

This chain joins TRBV12-5 and TRBJ2-1, with TRBD1 identical over 12 bases. This CDR3 spans 15 amino acids. Looked up from germline, CDR1 is LGHNT and CDR2 is FRNRAP. J was trimmed by 5 bases and V by 6 bases; bases with no gene match: 5. The CDR3 bases are TGTGCTAGTGGGCCGGGACAGGGGGCCGACAATGAGCAGTTCTTC. This gives the protein CASGPGQGADNEQFF.

The CDR3 DNA reads as TGTGCCAGCAGCAAAGAGGGGACTAGCGGGAGATACGAGCAGTACTTC. Translating gives CASSKEGTSGRYEQYF. This chain uses TRBV21-1 with TRBJ2-7; the table assigns TRBD2, which was not confirmed against the DNA. TRBV21-1 is a listed pseudogene. This CDR3 has 16 residues.

This rearrangement joins TRBV9 to TRBJ2-5; 13 bases align to TRBD2. After removal of 3 bases from V and 1 base from J, the junction contained 15 bases not matched to a gene. The CDR3 loop spans 20 amino acids. The V gene's germline CDR1 is SGDLS and CDR2 YYNGEE. The CDR3, as DNA: TGTGCCAGCAGCGCCCCGAGCGGACTAGCGGGAGCGTCCTCCCAAGAGACCCAGTACTTC. Residues: CASSAPSGLAGASSQETQYF.

V gene TRBV5-1 combines with J gene TRBJ2-1, with 9 bases that match TRBD2. The germline CDR1 and CDR2 sequences are SGHRS and YFSETQ. The CDR3 totals 15 residues. V lost 4 bases to trimming and J lost 3 bases; unmatched junction nucleotides: 5. Written as DNA, the CDR3 is TGCGCCAGCAGCCTTAGACTAGCGGTCTACAATGAGCAGTTCTTC. Its translation is CASSLRLAVYNEQFF.

The V call is TRBV9, the J call TRBJ2-7, with 9 nucleotides matching TRBD2. Losses at the gene ends were 3 bases for V and 6 bases for J; bases not matched to a gene: 4. This CDR3 is built from 13 residues. In germline, CDR1 is SGDLS, CDR2 YYNGEE. The chain's CDR3 is CASSAPGLAEQYF. CDR3 coding DNA: TGTGCCAGCAGCGCCCCGGGACTAGCCGAGCAGTACTTC.

This rearrangement joins TRBV7-9 to TRBJ2-1, with D maybe TRBD1 (5 bases). The CDR3 is 15 residues long. Deletions cut 1 base from V and 5 bases from J, with 12 bases between. Germline V gene sequence: CDR1 SEHNR, CDR2 FQNEAQ (reference sequence). In DNA, the CDR3 is TGTGCCAGCAGCTTAGATCCAGTGGACAACAATGAGCAGTTCTTC. Its protein product is CASSLDPVDNNEQFF.

The sample holds one count of this clone. This chain links TRBV10-3 with TRBJ2-1; 14 bases match TRBD2. CDR1 is ENHRY, CDR2 SYGVKD, per germline. Trimming at V came to 6 bases and at J to 7 bases, leaving 8 bases not matched to a gene. CDR3 length: 16 amino acids. Here the CDR3 reads CAISPGLAGGPNEQFF. CDR3 DNA: TGTGCCATCAGCCCCGGACTAGCGGGAGGACCAAATGAGCAGTTCTTC.